The present T cell receptor beta chain was sequenced within a study of sequential checkpoint blockade in melanoma (dated by TCRdb to the late 2010s). About the study as a whole: In a 1:1 randomization, patients received either first-line nivolumab then ipilimumab (arm A) or ipilimumab then nivolumab (arm B). Maintenance nivolumab came after both trial sequences. The study at large found these results: Larger, independent patient cohorts are needed to validate the response-prediction model that combines TCR metrics and mutation burden.

A word on this clone: Its recognized antigen is unknown. No base quality information exists; no much larger clone differs at one position.

The immunoSEQ Assay was used to immunosequence TCRbeta CDR3 regions from genomic DNA. Before high-throughput sequencing, the genomic DNA was amplified using bias-controlled multiplex PCR. In the source study's methods: To quantify the absolute abundance of each unique TCRbeta CDR3 region, the sequences were collapsed and filtered. Clonality was defined as 1 minus Pielou's evenness and was calculated using productive rearrangements only. A previously published method was used to identify clones whose frequencies were significantly greater in on-treatment samples than in baseline samples. TCRdb carries this immuneACCESS record with in-frame sequences only. Its versions omit some clonotypes, under half of them owing to an unresolved V gene in the studies checked, with the rest unexplained. V and J calls and clone size are given by that table; D and trimming were obtained from the DNA. For this sample there are around 39,000 clones; roughly four fifths appear just once. The ten largest clones capture 5.5% of the sample.

After removal of 5 bases from V and 7 bases from J, the junction retains 9 bases not matched to a gene. CDR1 and CDR2, looked up from the germline V gene, are MDHEN and SYDVKM. CDR3 length: 17 amino acids, cysteine to phenylalanine. CDR3 DNA only is kept here, 51 bases in frame from base 1. The treatment or condition label of this sample denotes: randomized to nivolumab then ipilimumab (arm A) or the reverse (arm B). None of the trial patients had been given prior DNA-damaging chemotherapy. Thawed PBMCs were sorted on a FACS Aria II flow cytometer to isolate live CD3+CD8+ cells negative for CD19 and CD56. Samples were obtained from patients with melanoma enrolled in CheckMate 064, a randomized, open-label phase II trial of sequential checkpoint blockade. Peripheral blood mononuclear cells were obtained through leukapheresis, purified using Ficoll-Paque, and frozen in human serum containing approximately 10% DMSO. Immediately after sorting, the purity of sorted blood CD3+CD8+ cells was verified to be >95%, after which DNA was extracted.

In this chain, TRBV28 is recombined with TRBJ2-2, with 14 bases in between that match TRBD2. Sequenced material: CD8+ T cells sorted from blood (inferred from file names), taken from a patient given nivolumab and ipilimumab in sequence. This clonotype was obtained from a human donor with melanoma. The sequenced DNA: TGTGCCAGCAGTCCGGGACTAGCGGGGGTTAATTTCGGGGAGCTGTTTTTT. Its translation reads: CASSPGLAGVNFGELFF. The CDR3, completed at both ends by the reference TRBV28 and TRBJ2-2 genes, gives the full variable domain DVKVTQSSRYLVKRTGEKVFLECVQDMDHENMFWYRQDPGLGLRLIYFSYDVKMKEKGDIPEGYSVSREKKERFSLILESASTNQTSMYLCASSPGLAGVNFGELFFGEGSRLTVL.